This T cell receptor beta chain derives from a study of regulatory T cells in long-lasting Graves disease. The study's findings and limits: Having only a small sample size may have limited accuracy.

Time point here: newly diagnosed GD, antithyroid drugs for less than 3 months. RNA from PBMCs was the source of the TCR library. About this clonotype itself: What it recognizes is unknown.

Libraries of TCR beta came from iRepertoire HTBI primers plus Arm-PCR of CDR3 regions. MiXCR, run by TCRdb on the multiplex PCR reads, gives a single entry per CDR3 protein. The profile covers around 500,000 distinct CDR3 sequences, with around 16% appearing a single time and approximately 25% taken by the ten largest. These data also formed part of another study, on T cells in Graves' hyperthyroidism and ophthalmopathy.

The sample in question was peripheral blood mononuclear cells (PBMCs), obtained at new diagnosis, from a patient treated with antithyroid drugs. This clonotype originated in a woman aged 35-60 years with Graves disease.

The CDR3 DNA is TGTGCCAGCAGCTCGACAGGCCCCCTCTACGAGCAGTACTTC. It yields the protein CASSSTGPLYEQYF. V is TRBV7-9 and J is TRBJ2-7; D perhaps matches TRBD1 (6 bases). This CDR3 is built from 14 residues. The ends were cut back, 4 bases at V and 3 bases at J, with 13 bases in the middle. Germline lookup yields CDR1 SEHNR and CDR2 FQNEAQ (reference sequence).